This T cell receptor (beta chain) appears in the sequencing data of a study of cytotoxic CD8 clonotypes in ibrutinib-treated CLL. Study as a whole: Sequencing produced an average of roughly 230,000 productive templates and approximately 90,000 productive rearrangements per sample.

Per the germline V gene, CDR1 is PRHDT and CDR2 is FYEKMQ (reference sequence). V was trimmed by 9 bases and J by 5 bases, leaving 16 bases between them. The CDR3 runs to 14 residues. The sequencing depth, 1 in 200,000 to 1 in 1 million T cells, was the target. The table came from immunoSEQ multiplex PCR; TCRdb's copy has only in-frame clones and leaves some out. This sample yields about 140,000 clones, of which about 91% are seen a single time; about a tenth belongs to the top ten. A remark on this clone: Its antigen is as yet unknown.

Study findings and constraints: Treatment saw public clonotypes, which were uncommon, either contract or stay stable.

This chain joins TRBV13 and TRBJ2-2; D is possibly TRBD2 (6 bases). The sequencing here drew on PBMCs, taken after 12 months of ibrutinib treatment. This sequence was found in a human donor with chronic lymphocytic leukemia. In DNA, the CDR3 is TGTGCCAGTACCGGGACTCCCATGACCGGGGAGCTGTTTTTT. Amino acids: CASTGTPMTGELFF.